This TCR beta chain was found in a study of T cells in Graves' hyperthyroidism and ophthalmopathy. The V end was cut by 0 bases, the J end by 5 bases, with 10 bases between. The CDR3 spans 14 residues. Germline V gene lookup returns CDR1 KGHSH and CDR2 LQKENI. The CDR3 regions of TCR beta were amplified from RNA transcripts. HTBI primers drove first-round RT-PCR of the TCR CDR3. TCRdb recomputed calls from the multiplex PCR reads with MiXCR, one row per CDR3 protein. Of 300,000 to 400,000 distinct CDR3 sequences listed, about 18% are singletons. Clinical symptoms, serum thyroxine, TRAb, thyroid ultrasound and orbital computed tomography established diagnosis. A few counts support this clonotype. A much bigger clone sits one base away, suggesting this may be a read error.

The sequenced sample was blood. The rearrangement uses TRBV18 and TRBJ1-2, with a weak D call TRBD1 (5 bases). The sequence derives from a woman aged 50 to 60 with Graves' hyperthyroidism. CDR3 sequence: CASSPPSGLYGYTF. CDR3 nucleotide sequence: TGTGCCAGCTCACCACCGTCAGGGCTTTATGGCTACACCTTC.